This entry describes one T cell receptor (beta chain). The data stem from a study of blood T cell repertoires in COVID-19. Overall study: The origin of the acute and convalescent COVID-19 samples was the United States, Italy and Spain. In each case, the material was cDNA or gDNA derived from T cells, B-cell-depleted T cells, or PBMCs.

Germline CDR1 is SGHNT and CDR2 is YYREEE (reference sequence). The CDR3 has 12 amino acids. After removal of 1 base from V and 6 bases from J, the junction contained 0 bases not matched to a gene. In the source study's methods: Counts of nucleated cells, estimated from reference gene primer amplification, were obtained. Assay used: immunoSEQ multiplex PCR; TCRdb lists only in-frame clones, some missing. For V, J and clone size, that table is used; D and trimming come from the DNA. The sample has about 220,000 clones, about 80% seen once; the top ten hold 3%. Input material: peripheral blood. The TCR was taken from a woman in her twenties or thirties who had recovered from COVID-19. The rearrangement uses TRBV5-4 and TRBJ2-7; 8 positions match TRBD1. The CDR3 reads CASSLTGGEQYF. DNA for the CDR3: TGTGCCAGCAGCTTGACAGGGGGCGAGCAGTACTTC.